This T cell receptor (beta chain) came from a study of beta chain features in type 1 diabetes. Study-level points and caveats: Patients showed naive, central memory and Treg TCRB repertoires that appeared more similar than those of healthy donors. For Type 1 diabetes patients, all four CD4+ subsets carried TCRB CDR3s that were moderately but significantly shorter.

This clone was detected only a few times. Its specificity is unknown. Sequencing targeted expressed TCRB transcripts, as all isolated RNA had been reverse transcribed. Measured with immunoSEQ multiplex PCR; TCRdb has only the in-frame clones, and not every one. The sample lists 200,000 to 250,000 clones, 16% occurring once. The germline CDR1 and CDR2 sequences are SGHTA and FQGNSA. Trimming removed 4 bases from V and 4 bases from J, with 19 bases in between. The CDR3 contains 16 residues. This TCR derives from a man in his thirties or forties with type 1 diabetes. V and J are TRBV7-2 and TRBJ2-5, with D tentatively TRBD1 or TRBD2 (5 bases each). Sequenced: naive CD4+ T cells from blood. The CDR3 DNA sequence: TGTGCCAGCAGCTCGGACGGGACGCCGTTGGGAGAGACCCAGTACTTC. Amino acid sequence: CASSSDGTPLGETQYF. The variable domain in full, completed from reference TRBV7-2 and TRBJ2-5, reads GAGVSQSPSNKVTEKGKDVELRCDPISGHTALYWYRQSLGQGLEFLIYFQGNSAPDKSGLPSDRFSAERTGGSVSTLTIQRTQQEDSAVYLCASSSDGTPLGETQYFGPGTRLLVL.